This T cell receptor beta chain was obtained from a study of cytomegalovirus exposure and HLA in healthy donors (TCRdb year 2017). For the wider study: According to a later analysis, the 120 or so validation repertoires were produced on the same platform as the roughly 700 repertoires of the first cohort. The aim of the study was to test whether cataloging public T cell receptors could identify signatures of past pathogen exposure. In addition to the first cohort of hundreds of subjects, a separate validation cohort of about 120 different subjects was used. To predict cytomegalovirus infection status, the study combined high-throughput TCR immunosequencing, statistical association of individual TCRs with disease status, and machine learning. The investigation overall reported the following: All 120 or so repertoires were used to score co-occurrence in the validation cohort in a later analysis, because that analysis had no HLA typing for the cohort. In a later analysis, TCRs clustered in the first cohort were found to also tend to co-occur in the approximately 120 validation repertoires, with approximately 94% of cluster scores above 0. While some public TCRs were present in many individuals, most TCR sequences turned up only very rarely across donors. The classifier was reported to diagnose cytomegalovirus status with high specificity and sensitivity in both the original and validation cohorts. Three of the identified cytomegalovirus-associated TCR beta chains were confirmed in vitro to be specific for cytomegalovirus antigens. The authors suggested that the approach could potentially be generalized to other disease states and immunological phenotypes. A total of 150 or so TCR beta chains were listed by the study as associated with cytomegalovirus.

Library prep was done by the immunoSEQ multiplex PCR assay. As for how the authors treated the data: A statistical classification framework was built to diagnose cytomegalovirus status from the catalog of TCR beta chain sequences. Imported from immuneACCESS, the table was reduced by TCRdb to in-frame sequences with V and J called. These copies leave out some clones; in studies compared against another copy, an unresolved V gene accounts for under half, and the cause of the remainder is not known. V, J and clone size derive from that table, while D and trimming were established from the DNA sequence. The sample has 200,000 or so clones on record, roughly 84% of them singletons. The ten top clones hold less than 9% of the sample. From its cysteine to its phenylalanine, the CDR3 spans 15 amino acids. Only CDR3 DNA is held: 45 bases, read in frame from base 1. Compared with germline, V lacks 4 bases and J lacks 5 bases; bases without a gene match: 8. CDR1 is given as SGHTA and CDR2 as FQGTGA, both from the germline V gene.

About this clone itself: The clone's antigen remains unknown. No quality values exist for individual bases; no much larger clone is one base distant.

The donors were included in the validation cohort of approximately 130 subjects, a group kept apart from the approximately 690-subject first cohort. The chain was built from TRBV7-3 and TRBJ2-1; TRBD2 fits 7 bases in the junction. Sequencing was done on a sample of PBMCs. The receptor's source is a young man in good health and CMV-seropositive. The CDR3 region reads CASSWRASGHNEQFF. Read as DNA, the sequence is TGTGCCAGCAGCTGGCGCGCTAGCGGCCACAATGAGCAGTTCTTC.